The text below deals with one T cell receptor (beta chain). Its matching antigen is unknown. The sample originates from a study of Ad26.COV2.S vaccination and SARS-CoV-2 variants. V was pared by 4 bases and J by 5 bases, with 10 bases of the junction left unmatched. The V gene's germline CDR1 is SGHNT and CDR2 YENEEA. The CDR3 totals 15 residues. Regarding treatment: around 19 received Ad26.COV2.S at low or high dose, single or two shots; five or six received placebo; per-sample allocation not given. Sampling occurred on day 63 after the first vaccine or placebo injection. Some clones are missing from TCRdb's copy, which holds only in-frame ones; the method was immunoSEQ multiplex PCR. This sample has about 400,000 clones, with 75% to 90% found just once. Regarding the study as a whole: Placebo recipients showed lower spike-specific TCR breadth than vaccinees.

The sequence was obtained from a person between 18 and 65 years old who received the Ad26.COV2.S COVID-19 vaccine or a placebo. The starting material was peripheral blood, obtained in a trial of Ad26.COV2.S vaccine versus placebo. The rearrangement joins TRBV11-3 to TRBJ1-1, with 7 bases identical to TRBD1. CDR3 in amino acids: CASSYRQGSGTEAFF. CDR3 nucleotide sequence: TGTGCCAGCAGCTACCGACAGGGATCAGGAACTGAAGCTTTCTTT.